This TCR beta chain was observed in a study of cytomegalovirus exposure and HLA in healthy donors (dated by TCRdb to 2015 to 2018). For context, the study as a whole: An earlier analysis of roughly 500 of the donors reported 276 Gb of sequence data and 117 million unique TCR beta sequences obtained from approximately 180 million T cells. An early release that covered roughly 600 HLA-typed donors contained 250 to 350 gigabases of sequencing data and about 84 million unique TCR sequences. The genetic ancestry cluster associated with self-reported Caucasian donors included around four fifths of the approximately 430 genotyped donors. The study was designed to test whether signatures of past pathogen exposure could be identified by cataloging public T cell receptors. The study used immunosequencing to profile the T cell repertoires of more than 650 subjects and linked those repertoires to cytomegalovirus serostatus. Along with the 666-subject first cohort, a separate validation cohort of roughly 110 different subjects was used. To predict cytomegalovirus infection status, the study brought together high-throughput TCR immunosequencing, statistical association of individual TCRs with disease status, and machine learning. To study patterns of TCR occurrence, a later analysis re-analyzed previously published TCR beta repertoires from more than 550 donors and added high-resolution HLA genotyping. In the later analysis, no new phenotypic data were used to find candidate immune exposures; instead, reliance was placed on TCR beta sequences and their occurrence across donors. To decide whether each TCR beta V gene segment behaved as functional or pseudogenic, an earlier analysis of several hundred of the donors relied on high-throughput TCR beta sequencing. Alongside the repertoire data, information on donor age, sex, ethnicity and CMV serostatus was compiled. A later genetic analysis used genome-wide SNP genotypes for about three fifths of the 666 donors, treating that subset as a discovery cohort. All discovery cohort repertoires had been generated using a single sequencing platform. HLA typing included class I and class II loci at four-digit resolution. The number of typed donors differed by locus: roughly 620-640 for A, B, C, DRB1 and DQB1; 522 for DQA1; around 610 for DPA1; and approximately 450 for DPB1. Roughly 5 DR-DQ haplotypes were handled as single units for association and clustering, since linkage in the cohort was strong. Among some 400 genotyped donors of the cohort, an average of approximately 220,000 unique TCR beta nucleotide sequences was sequenced per donor, of which about 18% were non-productive. The paper's findings and limits, for the study overall: According to a later analysis, most CMV-associated TCR beta chains appeared to be HLA-restricted, and the HLA associations seemed to be driven largely by CMV exposure. When HLA alleles, especially DR and DQ, strongly co-occurred, attributing TCR associations to individual alleles was difficult. In an earlier analysis of 450 to 750 of the donors, most TCR beta V segments appeared in productive rearrangements about 87% or about 30% of the time, broadly matching IMGT annotations. A total of 150 to 200 TCR beta chains were listed by the study as associated with cytomegalovirus. A later analysis found that HLA-associated TCR beta chains were more clonally expanded and had lower generation probabilities than equally common non-associated chains. Because counts were too low, roughly 17 rarely observed V segments, including chromosome 9 orphons, were left out of the earlier analysis of 500 to 650 of the donors. An association between a missense DCLRE1C variant and V-gene and J-gene trimming of TCR beta chains was found in a later genetic analysis and replicated in an independent cohort. Linkage disequilibrium might explain the correlated functional status among segregating V segments, but an unknown experimental factor could not be excluded. HLA typing was unavailable for some donors at each locus, so association tests used only the typed subset. It was suggested by the authors that the approach could potentially be generalized to other disease states and immunological phenotypes. A further reported finding was that TCR beta sequences accurately predicted the HLA-A and HLA-B alleles for most subjects in the first cohort. Roughly uniform sequencing depth across donors was assumed in presence/absence analyses, although this assumption may not hold. Some IMGT-functional V segments, including TRBV6-2 and TRBV6-3, could not be distinguished by the 87-base-pair reads and were therefore excluded. The classifier was reported to diagnose cytomegalovirus status with high specificity and sensitivity in both the original cohort and the validation cohort. In vitro tests confirmed that a few of the cytomegalovirus-associated TCR beta chains recognize cytomegalovirus antigens. In a later analysis, several top co-occurrence clusters were reported to appear linked to parvovirus B19, influenza, CMV and Epstein-Barr virus. For the cohort, immune exposure information was limited to CMV serostatus. A cluster of highly shared sequence variants was judged likely to be a technical artifact of the sequencing pipeline. In a later analysis, the rate of TCR association differed among HLA loci, with DRB1 alleles having the most associated TCRs and HLA-C alleles having the fewest. Specific HLA alleles were associated with more than 15,000 TCR beta sequences at a false discovery rate of 0.05 in a later analysis. Most TCR sequences were seen in very few donors, while some public TCRs were found in many individuals. In a later genetic analysis, fewer N-insertions in productive TCRs were reported among donors in an Asian-associated ancestry cluster than the roughly 710-donor mean. In this cohort, only TCR beta chains were sequenced, and detectable features were limited by the absence of alpha or paired-chain data.

The library was produced with the immunoSEQ multiplex PCR assay. The multiplex PCR relied on a mix of 60 forward primers for TCR Vbeta segments and 13 reverse primers for TCR Jbeta segments. The CDR3 region of rearranged TCR beta genes was amplified from genomic DNA with a multiplex PCR assay. The amplified TCR beta libraries were sequenced on the Illumina HiSeq System as 87-base-pair reads. Per the authors' processing: In a later analysis, some 80 million unique TCR beta chains were counted across the approximately 640 repertoires, and roughly 11 million of these chains were shared by at least two donors. A nearest-neighbor algorithm error-corrected the raw reads and collapsed the reads into unique sequences, merging closely related sequences to remove PCR and sequencing errors. V, D and J gene segments were assigned by aligning CDR3 sequences to IMGT reference sequences. Each retained sequence needed at least a six-nucleotide match to both a V gene segment and a J gene segment. Rearrangements were classified as productive when the CDR3 lacked stop codons and remained in frame with V and J, and all other rearrangements were classified as non-productive. CDR3 was defined according to IMGT convention as the region running from the second conserved V-encoded cysteine to the conserved J-encoded phenylalanine. In an earlier analysis of some 550 of the donors, sequences lacking an unambiguous match to a single V gene segment were excluded. An earlier analysis of almost 600 of the donors classified V segments as functional when productive rearrangements were above 56.7% and as segregating when the standard deviation between donors was above 5%. To diagnose cytomegalovirus status from the catalog of TCR beta chain sequences, a statistical classification framework was built. V and J gene assignment, in a later analysis, came from comparing TCR nucleotide sequences with IMGT/GENE-DB human TR gene sequences. The TCRdist pipeline was used in a later analysis to assign CDR3 sequences and most-parsimonious VDJ recombination scenarios. In a later analysis, each TCR beta chain was defined by its CDR3 amino acid sequence together with its V-gene family, and reads lacking a unique V-gene family were excluded. A later analysis removed 592 highly shared, low-generation-probability nucleotide sequences to deal with suspected cross-contamination and a sequencing artifact. For each public chain, a later analysis derived a clonal expansion index from normalized ranks of inferred template counts within each repertoire. In a later analysis, generation probabilities were computed using a VDJ recombination model fitted to out-of-frame rearrangements, and the results were checked against IGoR. In a later analysis, hypergeometric tests were used to score TCR-TCR, TCR-HLA and TCR-CMV co-occurrence, with a repertoire-size bias correction applied to TCR pairs. A later analysis estimated false discovery rates by permuting HLA or CMV assignments 20 times. In a later analysis, co-occurring TCRs were grouped using DBSCAN, with TCRdist sequence similarity added in when clustering inside HLA-allele-positive subsets. Repertoires with fewer than 30,000 or more than 120,000 public chains were left out of co-occurrence clustering, as were several repertoires with anomalous nucleotide sharing. TCRdb obtained this table from immuneACCESS and retained in-frame rearrangements with V and J assigned. These tables miss some clones; where compared with another copy, unresolved V genes account for less than half of the shortfall, and the remainder is unexplained. The V and J calls and the clone size are those of that table, but D and trimming were determined from the DNA. The sample has approximately 61,000 clones on record, 78% of them singletons. Jointly, the top ten make up 6.5% to 8.5% of the sample.

Including cysteine and phenylalanine, the CDR3 has 15 amino acids. CDR3 DNA is the only sequence kept; it has 45 bases, read in frame from the first base. Clipping removes 2 bases from V and 7 bases from J, with 6 as the unmatched junction base count. CDR1 SGHNT and CDR2 YENEEA were looked up in the germline V gene. This clone has just a few counts. Its antigen is still unknown. No much larger clone exists at a distance of one base, and base qualities are not known. In total, about 650 healthy bone marrow donors made up the cohort. Cohort members were all nominally healthy when sampled, although unrecorded immune exposures were likely present. The donor was CMV seropositive and was included in the group of 250 to 350 seropositive cohort members. Every donor gave a peripheral blood sample, and the peripheral blood mononuclear cells from that sample were used for TCR beta sequencing. Genomic DNA was extracted from the blood cell samples with the Qiagen DNeasy Blood Extraction Kit.

Recombination joined TRBV11-3 with TRBJ2-1, with 9 bases in between that match TRBD1. This TCR came from a man aged 18 to 35 in good health and CMV-seropositive. Material for sequencing was PBMCs. Here the CDR3 is given as CASSLRDRVLNEQFF. The DNA sequence reads TGTGCCAGCAGCTTAAGGGACAGGGTATTGAATGAGCAGTTCTTC. Beyond the CDR3, the reference TRBV11-3 and TRBJ2-1 genes provide the residues; the full variable domain reads: EAGVVQSPRYKIIEKKQPVAFWCNPISGHNTLYWYLQNLGQGPELLIRYENEEAVDDSQLPKDRFSAERLKGVDSTLKIQPAELGDSAVYLCASSLRDRVLNEQFFGPGTRLTVL.